Detailed here is one T cell receptor beta chain. Assay: immunoSEQ multiplex PCR; the TCRdb copy retains only in-frame clones and omits some. The sample shows more than 95,000 clones, about 83% of them seen only once. This record belongs to a study of blood T cell repertoires in COVID-19. The CDR3 is 18 residues long. Germline V gives CDR1 MDHEN, CDR2 SYDVKM. Trimming removed 1 base from V and 3 bases from J; junction bases left unmatched: 10. The chain links TRBV28 to TRBJ2-7; 12 positions agree with TRBD2. This TCR came from a man between 65 and 85 years old with acute or convalescent COVID-19. Sequencing used peripheral blood. CDR3 loop: CASSLYLGLAGLFYEQYF. The CDR3 nucleotides are TGTGCCAGCAGTTTATACCTCGGACTAGCGGGATTATTCTACGAGCAGTACTTC.